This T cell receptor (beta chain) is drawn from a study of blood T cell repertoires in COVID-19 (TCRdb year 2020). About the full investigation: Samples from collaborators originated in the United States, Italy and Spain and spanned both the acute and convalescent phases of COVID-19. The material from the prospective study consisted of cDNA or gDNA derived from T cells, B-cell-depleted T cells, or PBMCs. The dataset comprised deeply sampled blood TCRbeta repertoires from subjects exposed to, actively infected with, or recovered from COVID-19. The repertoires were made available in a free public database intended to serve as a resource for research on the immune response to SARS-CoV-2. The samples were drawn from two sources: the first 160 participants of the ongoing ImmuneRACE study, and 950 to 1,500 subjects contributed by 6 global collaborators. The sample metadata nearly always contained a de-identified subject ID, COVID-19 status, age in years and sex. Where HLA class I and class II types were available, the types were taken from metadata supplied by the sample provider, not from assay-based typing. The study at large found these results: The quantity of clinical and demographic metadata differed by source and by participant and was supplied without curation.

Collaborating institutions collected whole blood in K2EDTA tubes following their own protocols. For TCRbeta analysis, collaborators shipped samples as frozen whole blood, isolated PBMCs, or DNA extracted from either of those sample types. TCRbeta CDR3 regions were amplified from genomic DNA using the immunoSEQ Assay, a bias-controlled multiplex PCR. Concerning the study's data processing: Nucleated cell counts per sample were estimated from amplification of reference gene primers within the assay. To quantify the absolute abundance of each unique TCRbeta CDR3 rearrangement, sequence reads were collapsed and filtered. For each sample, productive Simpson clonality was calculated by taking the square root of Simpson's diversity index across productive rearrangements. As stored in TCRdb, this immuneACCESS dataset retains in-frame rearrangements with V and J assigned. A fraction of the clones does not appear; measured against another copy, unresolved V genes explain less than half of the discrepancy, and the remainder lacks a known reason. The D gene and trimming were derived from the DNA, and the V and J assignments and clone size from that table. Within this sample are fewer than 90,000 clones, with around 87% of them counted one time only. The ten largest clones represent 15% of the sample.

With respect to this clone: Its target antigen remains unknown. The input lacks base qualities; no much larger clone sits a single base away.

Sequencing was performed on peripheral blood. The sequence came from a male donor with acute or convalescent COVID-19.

The CDR3 protein sequence reads: CASSPSGLLLYQETQYF. The DNA is as follows: TGTGCCAGCAGCCCAAGCGGTCTTCTTCTGTACCAAGAGACCCAGTACTTC. The sequence is built from TRBV7-9 and TRBJ2-5; the D region possibly corresponds to TRBD2 (5 bases align). V and J lose 5 bases and 0 bases, and a span of 19 bases separates them. From the cysteine up to the phenylalanine, the CDR3 has a length of 17 residues. Just the 51-base CDR3 DNA is kept, in frame starting at base 1. The germline V gene encodes CDR1 SEHNR and CDR2 FQNEAQ (reference sequence).